Shown below are 14 T cell receptor beta chains from a single sample sequenced in a study of cytomegalovirus exposure and HLA in healthy donors. The PCR contained 60 Vbeta and 13 Jbeta primers. The assay was immunoSEQ multiplex PCR, and TCRdb's table has in-frame clones only and misses some. Of about 110,000 clones listed, around 80% are singletons. Sequenced input: PBMCs. The receptors were sampled from a man in his sixties in good health and CMV-seronegative.

The CDR3 DNA reads as TGTGCCAGCAGCGTAGTTCGTTCGAACACTGAAGCTTTCTTT. The encoded protein is CASSVVRSNTEAFF. This sequence joins TRBV9 and TRBJ1-1; D is unresolved. This CDR3 has 14 residues. Germline CDR1 SGDLS, CDR2 YYNGEE. The V end lost 0 bases, the J end lost 1 base, and 7 bases lay between the germline ends.

This clone has only one observation. The chain couples TRBV28 to TRBJ1-1, with 7 bases that match TRBD1. Per the germline V gene, CDR1 is MDHEN and CDR2 is SYDVKM. V lost 7 bases and J lost 5; bases outside the gene matches: 4. This CDR3 has 12 residues. The CDR3 loop is CASNVQGTEAFF. Written as DNA, the CDR3 is TGTGCCAGCAACGTACAGGGGACTGAAGCTTTCTTT.

This rearrangement joins TRBV28 to TRBJ2-7, with 9 bases identical to TRBD1. The germline gives CDR1 MDHEN, CDR2 SYDVKM. The V gene end was trimmed by 4 bases and the J gene end by 3 bases; junction bases not matched to a gene: 4. The CDR3 totals 14 residues. The CDR3 DNA is TGTGCCAGCAGTTCTCCGGGACAGGGCTACGAGCAGTACGTC. Amino acid sequence: CASSSPGQGYEQYV.

V is TRBV7-7 and J is TRBJ2-1; 9 bases are shared with TRBD1. V shed 5 bases and J 7 bases; nucleotides not matched to a gene: 12. CDR3 length equals 16 residues. CDR1 and CDR2 from the germline V gene are SSHAT and FNYEAQ (reference sequence). In DNA form, the CDR3 reads TGTGCCAGCAGCACCTGTGCGGGACAGGGCTGGAATGAGCAGTTCTTC. This codes for CASSTCAGQGWNEQFF. The complete variable domain, with remaining parts taken from reference TRBV7-7 and TRBJ2-1, reads GAGVSQSPRYKVTKRGQDVTLRCDPISSHATLYWYQQALGQGPEFLTYFNYEAQPDKSGLPSDRFSAERPEGSISTLTIQRTEQRDSAMYRCASSTCAGQGWNEQFFGPGTRLTVL.

This chain connects TRBV28 to TRBJ1-5, with D tentatively TRBD1 (5 bases). The germline CDR1 and CDR2 sequences are MDHEN and SYDVKM. The CDR3 length is 15 residues. Trimming removed 6 bases from V and 2 bases from J, with 14 bases in between. The CDR3 bases are TGTGCCAGCAGCCCAGGGCTTTGGGGCAATCAGCCCCAGCATTTT. It yields the protein CASSPGLWGNQPQHF.

In its sample, this clone was seen once. The chain combines TRBV7-2 with TRBJ1-1, with 9 bases lining up with TRBD1. Germline V CDR1 and CDR2: SGHTA, FQGNSA. The CDR3 consists of 15 residues. V dropped 2 bases and J dropped 10; count of bases not matched to a gene: 11. The CDR3 here is CASSLSGTGLAGAFF. CDR3 in DNA: TGTGCCAGCAGCTTATCCGGGACAGGGCTCGCGGGAGCTTTCTTT.

This chain connects TRBV9 to TRBJ1-1; D gene ambiguous. From germline, CDR1 is SGDLS and CDR2 YYNGEE. The CDR3 is 14 residues long. The V end lost 3 bases, the J end lost 0 bases, and 9 bases lay between the germline ends. CDR3 sequence reads: CASSARDLNTEAFF. CDR3 nucleotides: TGTGCCAGCAGCGCCAGAGACTTGAACACTGAAGCTTTCTTT. Filled out from reference TRBV9 and TRBJ1-1, the complete variable domain reads DSGVTQTPKHLITATGQRVTLRCSPRSGDLSVYWYQQSLDQGLQFLIQYYNGEERAKGNILERFSAQQFPDLHSELNLSSLELGDSALYFCASSARDLNTEAFFGQGTRLTVV.

Only a few counts were recorded for this clone. The chain uses TRBV7-3 and TRBJ2-2; TRBD1 matches at 8 bases. The CDR3 covers 14 residues. V lost 5 bases and J lost 6; bases outside the gene matches: 5. CDR1 and CDR2 from the germline V gene are SGHTA and FQGTGA. CDR3 in DNA: TGTGCCAGCAGCCACGGACAGGGACCCGGGGAGCTGTTTTTT. Translating it yields CASSHGQGPGELFF. Supplemented by reference TRBV7-3 and TRBJ2-2, the full variable domain reads GAGVSQTPSNKVTEKGKYVELRCDPISGHTALYWYRQSLGQGPEFLIYFQGTGAADDSGLPNDRFFAVRPEGSVSTLKIQRTERGDSAVYLCASSHGQGPGELFFGEGSRLTVL.

The chain links TRBV7-2 to TRBJ1-5; 8 bases are shared with TRBD1. Per germline, CDR1 SGHTA and CDR2 FQGNSA. The CDR3 is 16 amino acids. Unmatched junction bases numbered 10, after V lost 1 base and J lost 8 bases. This chain's CDR3 is CASSLGGQGIRKPQHF. Written as DNA, the CDR3 is TGTGCCAGCAGCTTAGGTGGACAGGGTATCCGTAAGCCCCAGCATTTT.

This clone has only a few counts. The chain is built from TRBV5-6 and TRBJ1-2; D is unresolved. The CDR3 extends over 15 amino acids. CDR1 is SGHDT and CDR2 is YYEEEE in the germline V gene. The V end was cut by 0 bases, the J end by 6 bases, with 15 bases between. The CDR3 DNA is TGTGCCAGCAGCTTGGGAACCACACATTTTAATGGCTACACCTTC. As protein: CASSLGTTHFNGYTF.

The V and J genes are TRBV5-1 and TRBJ2-5; D is undetermined. The CDR3 runs 15 residues. Trimming shortened V by 2 bases and J by 11 bases, and 22 bases separated the two germline ends. Germline V gene data show CDR1 as SGHRS and CDR2 as YFSETQ. The CDR3 bases are TGCGCCAGCAGCTTTACCCCCTTGGAGACGAAAGAGCAGTACTTC. This codes for CASSFTPLETKEQYF.

V is TRBV6-5 and J is TRBJ2-6; unclear D gene. Germline V lookup: CDR1 MNHEY, CDR2 SVGAGI. The CDR3 has 14 amino acids. V was cut by 7 bases and J by 3 bases, with 10 bases left in between. CDR3 bases: TGTGCCAGCACTCGAACTGGTGGGGCCAACGTCCTGACTTTC. This gives the protein CASTRTGGANVLTF.

The count of this clone is one. The chain recombines TRBV20-1 with TRBJ2-7; perhaps TRBD1 as D (5 bases). The CDR3 is 10 residues long. Germline assignment: CDR1 DFQATT and CDR2 SNEGSKA (reference sequence). V gave up 4 bases and J gave up 6 bases, with 7 bases separating them. Written as DNA, the CDR3 is TGCAGTGCTAAAAGGGGCGAGCAGTACTTC. It translates to CSAKRGEQYF.

The chain joins TRBV2 to TRBJ1-6; D possibly corresponds to TRBD1 (5 bases). Germline CDR1 SNHLY, CDR2 FYNNEI. Trimming took off 6 bases at V and 7 bases at J, with 13 bases between the two ends. The CDR3 has 14 residues. The DNA of the CDR3 is TGTGCCAGCAGGGTAGACAGTGAGAATTCACCCCTCCACTTT. Its protein product is CASRVDSENSPLHF. Full variable domain (missing parts from reference TRBV2 and TRBJ1-6): EPEVTQTPSHQVTQMGQEVILRCVPISNHLYFYWYRQILGQKVEFLVSFYNNEISEKSEIFDDQFSVERPDGSNFTLKIRSTKLEDSAMYFCASRVDSENSPLHFGNGTRLTVT.